The rows below give T cell receptor beta chains drawn from one sample of a study of glioma-infiltrating T cells. Using its own MiXCR run on the multiplex PCR reads, TCRdb lists one record per CDR3 protein. This repertoire shows roughly 100,000 distinct CDR3 sequences, around 40% found once; its top ten account for roughly two fifths. Sample: glioma tissue, nonneoplastic brain tissue, or PBMCs (not recorded which). These receptors were obtained from a human donor with low-grade glioma or glioblastoma, undergoing nonglioma brain surgery, or in good health (not recorded which). The CDR3 runs from the conserved cysteine through the conserved F or W. Fields, in order: J gene, D gene, CDR3 length, clone size, V gene, CDR3 protein, CDR3 DNA. A D gene is named only where the DNA matches it firmly. Not all rows give a size; the values are once, few, many and, for expanded clones, a class.

J gene: TRBJ1-1
D gene: .
CDR3 length: 14
clone size: .
V gene: TRBV11-3
CDR3 protein: CAGSGGGEGTEAFF
CDR3 DNA: TGTGCCGGCAGCGGGGGGGGCGAGGGCACTGAAGCTTTCTTT

J gene: TRBJ2-2
D gene: TRBD2
CDR3 length: 16
clone size: .
V gene: TRBV6-1
CDR3 protein: CASSRTSGGYTGELFF
CDR3 DNA: TGTGCCAGCAGTAGGACTAGCGGGGGATACACCGGGGAGCTGTTTTTT

J gene: TRBJ1-1
D gene: .
CDR3 length: 15
clone size: .
V gene: TRBV7-9
CDR3 protein: CASSQELHPNTKTFF
CDR3 DNA: TGTGCCAGCAGCCAAGAATTACACCCGAACACTAAAACTTTCTTT

J gene: TRBJ2-3
D gene: TRBD2
CDR3 length: 18
clone size: many
V gene: TRBV7-2
CDR3 protein: CASSSNRTSGRPTDTQYF
CDR3 DNA: TGTGCCAGCAGCTCCAACAGGACTAGCGGGCGGCCCACAGATACGCAGTATTTT

J gene: TRBJ1-2
D gene: .
CDR3 length: 13
clone size: .
V gene: TRBV7-2
CDR3 protein: CASSSSVGYGYTF
CDR3 DNA: TGTGCCAGCAGCTCGAGCGTGGGGTATGGCTACACCTTC

J gene: TRBJ1-1
D gene: .
CDR3 length: 12
clone size: many
V gene: TRBV20-1
CDR3 protein: CSAISVNTEAFF
CDR3 DNA: TGCAGTGCTATAAGCGTGAACACTGAAGCTTTCTTT

J gene: TRBJ1-2
D gene: TRBD1
CDR3 length: 14
clone size: once
V gene: TRBV15
CDR3 protein: CASRLDREDYGYTF
CDR3 DNA: TGTGCCAGCAGACTGGACAGGGAAGACTATGGCTACACCTTC

J gene: TRBJ1-5
D gene: .
CDR3 length: 17
clone size: many
V gene: TRBV7-2
CDR3 protein: CASSLGFKGNSNQPQHF
CDR3 DNA: TGTGCCAGCAGCTTAGGGTTCAAGGGTAATAGCAATCAGCCCCAGCATTTT

J gene: TRBJ2-3
D gene: .
CDR3 length: 15
clone size: many
V gene: TRBV28
CDR3 protein: CASSSLRGKADTQYF
CDR3 DNA: TGTGCCAGCAGCTCCCTACGGGGGAAGGCAGATACGCAGTATTTT

J gene: TRBJ2-5
D gene: .
CDR3 length: 11
clone size: many
V gene: TRBV10-3
CDR3 protein: CAIREGETQYF
CDR3 DNA: TGTGCCATCAGAGAGGGGGAGACCCAGTACTTC

J gene: TRBJ1-4
D gene: TRBD1
CDR3 length: 14
clone size: many
V gene: TRBV3-1
CDR3 protein: CASSPTGGNEKLFF
CDR3 DNA: TGTGCCAGCAGCCCGACAGGGGGTAATGAAAAACTGTTTTTT

J gene: TRBJ1-4
D gene: TRBD1
CDR3 length: 15
clone size: many
V gene: TRBV27
CDR3 protein: CASSSTGQSNEKLFF
CDR3 DNA: TGTGCCAGCAGTTCGACGGGACAGTCTAATGAAAAACTGTTTTTT

J gene: TRBJ2-1
D gene: .
CDR3 length: 15
clone size: many
V gene: TRBV28
CDR3 protein: CASSSTTQSYNEQFF
CDR3 DNA: TGTGCCAGCAGTTCCACCACCCAGTCCTACAATGAGCAGTTCTTC

J gene: TRBJ2-1
D gene: .
CDR3 length: 12
clone size: many
V gene: TRBV19
CDR3 protein: CASSIKGIEQFF
CDR3 DNA: TGTGCCAGTAGTATAAAAGGCATCGAGCAGTTCTTC

J gene: TRBJ2-3
D gene: .
CDR3 length: 15
clone size: many
V gene: TRBV5-4
CDR3 protein: CASSLVEGARDTQYF
CDR3 DNA: TGTGCCAGCAGCTTGGTGGAGGGGGCGAGAGATACGCAGTATTTT

J gene: TRBJ2-5
D gene: TRBD1
CDR3 length: 15
clone size: .
V gene: TRBV7-2
CDR3 protein: CASSSAGQGHETQYF
CDR3 DNA: TGTGCCAGCAGCTCAGCGGGACAGGGGCATGAGACCCAGTACTTC

J gene: TRBJ2-7
D gene: .
CDR3 length: 13
clone size: .
V gene: TRBV5-4
CDR3 protein: CASSLGDLYEQYF
CDR3 DNA: TGTGCCAGCAGCTTAGGGGACCTCTACGAGCAGTACTTC

J gene: TRBJ1-5
D gene: .
CDR3 length: 14
clone size: many
V gene: TRBV19
CDR3 protein: CASTTAGSNQPQHF
CDR3 DNA: TGTGCCAGTACCACGGCGGGGAGCAATCAGCCCCAGCATTTT

J gene: TRBJ2-3
D gene: .
CDR3 length: 14
clone size: .
V gene: TRBV4-1
CDR3 protein: CASSQEGGYDTQYF
CDR3 DNA: TGCGCCAGCAGCCAAGAGGGAGGATACGATACGCAGTATTTT

J gene: TRBJ1-2
D gene: TRBD1
CDR3 length: 14
clone size: many
V gene: TRBV2
CDR3 protein: CASVGTDSRYGYTF
CDR3 DNA: TGTGCCAGCGTCGGGACAGACTCACGTTATGGCTACACCTTC

J gene: TRBJ1-5
D gene: .
CDR3 length: 15
clone size: many
V gene: TRBV20-1
CDR3 protein: CSAGGAGRESQPQHF
CDR3 DNA: TGCAGTGCTGGGGGGGCAGGGCGAGAGTCTCAGCCCCAGCATTTT

J gene: TRBJ2-2
D gene: .
CDR3 length: 13
clone size: many
V gene: TRBV27
CDR3 protein: CASLRGNTGELFF
CDR3 DNA: TGTGCCAGCCTTAGGGGGAACACCGGGGAGCTGTTTTTT

J gene: TRBJ2-7
D gene: TRBD2
CDR3 length: 13
clone size: few
V gene: TRBV29-1
CDR3 protein: CSVVSGSNFEQYF
CDR3 DNA: TGCAGCGTTGTTAGCGGGAGCAATTTCGAGCAGTACTTC

J gene: TRBJ1-4
D gene: .
CDR3 length: 16
clone size: many
V gene: TRBV18
CDR3 protein: CASSPRQGSDNEKLFF
CDR3 DNA: TGTGCCAGCTCACCACGGCAGGGCTCGGATAATGAAAAACTGTTTTTT

J gene: TRBJ2-1
D gene: TRBD2
CDR3 length: 16
clone size: many
V gene: TRBV6-1
CDR3 protein: CASRNVRSGGPNEQFF
CDR3 DNA: TGTGCCAGCAGAAACGTACGTAGCGGGGGACCGAATGAGCAGTTCTTC

J gene: TRBJ2-5
D gene: .
CDR3 length: 13
clone size: many
V gene: TRBV11-2
CDR3 protein: CASSLWRGETQYF
CDR3 DNA: TGTGCCAGCAGCTTATGGCGGGGAGAGACCCAGTACTTC

J gene: TRBJ1-5
D gene: .
CDR3 length: 14
clone size: many
V gene: TRBV18
CDR3 protein: CASSPAQRGQPQHF
CDR3 DNA: TGTGCCAGCTCACCGGCCCAGCGCGGTCAGCCCCAGCATTTT

J gene: TRBJ1-5
D gene: .
CDR3 length: 16
clone size: many
V gene: TRBV14
CDR3 protein: CASSQDRARLNQPQHF
CDR3 DNA: TGTGCCAGCAGCCAAGATAGGGCCAGACTCAATCAGCCCCAGCATTTT

J gene: TRBJ1-2
D gene: TRBD1
CDR3 length: 15
clone size: .
V gene: TRBV9
CDR3 protein: CASSARTGGGNGYTF
CDR3 DNA: TGTGCCAGCAGCGCCAGGACAGGGGGCGGCAATGGCTACACCTTC

J gene: TRBJ1-4
D gene: .
CDR3 length: 14
clone size: .
V gene: TRBV2
CDR3 protein: CASTPKGGNEKLFF
CDR3 DNA: TGTGCCAGCACCCCTAAGGGAGGTAATGAAAAACTGTTTTTT

J gene: TRBJ2-3
D gene: TRBD2
CDR3 length: 16
clone size: many
V gene: TRBV5-1
CDR3 protein: CASSLGLAGTTDTQYF
CDR3 DNA: TGCGCCAGCAGTCTGGGACTAGCGGGGACGACAGATACGCAGTATTTT

J gene: TRBJ2-1
D gene: TRBD2
CDR3 length: 15
clone size: many
V gene: TRBV6-1
CDR3 protein: CASSSPSGGPNEQFF
CDR3 DNA: TGTGCCAGCAGTTCCCCTAGCGGGGGGCCCAATGAGCAGTTCTTC

J gene: TRBJ2-1
D gene: .
CDR3 length: 16
clone size: .
V gene: TRBV6-5
CDR3 protein: CASWSPTSTRDNEQFF
CDR3 DNA: TGTGCCAGCTGGTCCCCAACTAGCACGAGGGACAATGAGCAGTTCTTC

J gene: TRBJ1-2
D gene: .
CDR3 length: 11
clone size: many
V gene: TRBV29-1
CDR3 protein: CSAQELYGYTF
CDR3 DNA: TGCAGCGCCCAAGAACTCTATGGCTACACCTTC

J gene: TRBJ2-1
D gene: .
CDR3 length: 15
clone size: .
V gene: TRBV19
CDR3 protein: CASSIGLVANNEQFF
CDR3 DNA: TGTGCCAGTAGTATCGGGCTAGTGGCCAACAATGAGCAGTTCTTC

J gene: TRBJ2-1
D gene: TRBD2
CDR3 length: 18
clone size: many
V gene: TRBV10-2
CDR3 protein: CASRTPPRAGGSGGEQFF
CDR3 DNA: TGCGCCAGCAGGACCCCTCCTCGTGCGGGAGGTAGCGGCGGTGAGCAGTTCTTC

J gene: TRBJ1-2
D gene: .
CDR3 length: 13
clone size: many
V gene: TRBV29-1
CDR3 protein: CSASRLSNYGYTF
CDR3 DNA: TGCAGCGCTTCACGACTCTCTAACTATGGCTACACCTTC

J gene: TRBJ2-2
D gene: TRBD2
CDR3 length: 16
clone size: many
V gene: TRBV15
CDR3 protein: CATSREASGSSGELFF
CDR3 DNA: TGTGCCACCAGCAGAGAAGCTAGCGGGAGTTCCGGGGAGCTGTTTTTT